Following are 17 T cell receptor beta chains from one sample sequenced in a study of resident and recirculating memory T cells in vitiligo (dated by TCRdb to between 2018 and 2020). Library preparation used the immunoSEQ multiplex PCR assay. TCRdb's version of the immuneACCESS table is confined to in-frame rearrangements and falls short of the full clone set. An unresolved V gene accounts for under half of the shortfall where checked; the remainder is of unknown origin. Across this sample there are 72,000 or so clones, with around 92% seen only once. Approximately 5.4% of the sample rests with the top ten. Sequences were obtained from blood. Receptors were obtained from a male donor with vitiligo.

The chain employs TRBV6-5 and TRBJ1-5, with a possible D match to TRBD1 (5 bases). Trimming removed 2 bases from V and 0 bases from J, with 8 bases in between. Germline V CDR1 and CDR2: MNHEY, SVGAGI. The CDR3 totals 15 residues. The CDR3 nucleotides read TGTGCCAGCAGTTACGGGGGGAATAGCAATCAGCCCCAGCATTTT. Translation: CASSYGGNSNQPQHF.

The chain carries TRBV7-2 and TRBJ1-1, with 11 nucleotides matching TRBD1. The junction had 1 base not matched to a gene; V was cut back by 0 bases and J by 4 bases. Germline CDR1 is SGHTA and CDR2 is FQGNSA. The CDR3 is 15 residues long. The CDR3 coding sequence is TGTGCCAGCAGCTTAGCCGGGACAGGGGGCACTGAAGCTTTCTTT. Translated, it gives CASSLAGTGGTEAFF.

The V and J genes are TRBV9 and TRBJ2-4, with a weak D call TRBD2 (5 bases). Per the germline V gene, CDR1 is SGDLS and CDR2 is YYNGEE. V was pared by 2 bases and J by 8 bases, with 14 bases between. The CDR3 runs to 14 residues. The chain's CDR3 is CASSVRASEDIQYF. CDR3 bases: TGTGCCAGCAGCGTGCGGGCCTCAGAGGACATTCAGTACTTC.

This chain links TRBV27 with TRBJ2-2; the match to TRBD2 covers 7 bases. Germline V CDR1 and CDR2: MNHEY, SMNVEV (reference sequence). This CDR3 is built from 17 residues. V lost 1 base and J lost 6; bases outside the gene matches: 11. CDR3 amino acids: CASSLWGGYGASGELFF. The CDR3 coding sequence is TGTGCCAGCAGTTTATGGGGGGGGTACGGGGCATCCGGGGAGCTGTTTTTT.

The CDR3 nucleotides are TGTGCCAGCAGCTCTCCGGGTTTGGAGGCTTTATACAATGAGCAGTTCTTC. Translating gives CASSSPGLEALYNEQFF. The chain uses TRBV7-2 and TRBJ2-1; D may be TRBD2 (5 bases). Trimming took 4 bases from V and 4 from J, leaving 20 bases between them. The CDR3 is 17 residues long. Germline assignment: CDR1 SGHTA and CDR2 FQGNSA.

Here the CDR3 reads CASSISSRGSNQPQHF. The DNA for the CDR3 is TGTGCCAGTAGTATAAGTTCAAGAGGGAGCAATCAGCCCCAGCATTTT. This chain uses TRBV19 with TRBJ1-5, with no clear D. Germline CDR1 is LNHDA and CDR2 is SQIVND (reference sequence). The CDR3 length is 16 residues. V lost 2 bases and J 1 base, leaving 12 bases between the germline ends.

This sequence joins TRBV19 and TRBJ2-7; 7 positions match TRBD1. V trimming: 1 base; J trimming: 3 bases; junction bases outside the gene matches: 6. Germline CDR1 and CDR2: LNHDA and SQIVND (reference sequence). The CDR3 is made up of 15 amino acids. The CDR3 region is CASSIVKGADYEQYF. The DNA of the CDR3 is TGTGCCAGTAGTATAGTAAAGGGGGCAGACTACGAGCAGTACTTC.

This chain uses TRBV7-4 with TRBJ1-5; D perhaps matches TRBD1 (5 bases). The CDR3 covers 18 residues. Trimming took 2 bases from V and 4 from J, leaving 21 bases between them. Germline-derived CDR1 and CDR2 are SGHVT and SQSDAQ. Here the CDR3 reads CASSLYLAGQGDNQPQHF. The DNA for the CDR3 is TGTGCCAGCAGCTTATATTTAGCCGGGCAGGGCGATAATCAGCCCCAGCATTTT.

The chain carries TRBV5-1 and TRBJ2-6, with 10 bases aligning to TRBD1. With 3 bases clipped from V and 3 bases from J, the junction kept 9 bases outside the gene matches. The CDR3 is 18 residues long. Germline V gene sequence: CDR1 SGHRS, CDR2 YFSETQ. CDR3 DNA sequence: TGCGCCAGCAGCTCCCGACAGGGGGCTTCGGGTGGGGCCAACGTCCTGACTTTC. This translates into CASSSRQGASGGANVLTF.

The V gene is TRBV11-2, the J gene TRBJ2-7; 10 bases agree with TRBD2. Germline assignment: CDR1 SGHAT and CDR2 FQNNGV. After removal of 1 base from V and 2 bases from J, the junction contained 8 bases not matched to a gene. This CDR3 region has 17 residues. Written as DNA, the CDR3 is TGTGCCAGCAGCTTAGGGCTAGCGGGAGCGGGAACCTACGAGCAGTACTTC. Encoded protein: CASSLGLAGAGTYEQYF.

CDR3 bases: TGTGCCAGCTCACCAGAGAAGAGAATTGAAGCTTTCTTT. Protein product: CASSPEKRIEAFF. The V and J genes are TRBV18 and TRBJ1-1; D call uncertain. Germline CDR1 reads KGHSH; CDR2 reads LQKENI. V lost 2 bases and J 7 bases, leaving 11 bases between the germline ends. The CDR3 consists of 13 residues.

The chain uses TRBV28 and TRBJ2-6; TRBD1 aligns across 9 bases. Germline CDR1 and CDR2: MDHEN and SYDVKM. J gave up 0 bases and V 5 bases, and 8 bases lay outside the gene matches. This CDR3 comprises 18 residues. The CDR3 DNA reads TGTGCCAGCAGTCCCCGGGGACAGGGTTCCTCTGGGGCCAACGTCCTGACTTTC. It is translated as CASSPRGQGSSGANVLTF.

The chain recombines TRBV7-2 with TRBJ1-5; 8 bases fit TRBD1. The V and J ends lost 0 bases and 5 bases, in that order; junction bases with no gene match: 3. There are 15 residues in the CDR3. Per the germline V gene, CDR1 is SGHTA and CDR2 is FQGNSA. The CDR3 sequence is CASSLASGGYQPQHF. Written as DNA, the CDR3 is TGTGCCAGCAGCTTAGCGTCAGGGGGCTATCAGCCCCAGCATTTT.

The rearrangement links TRBV4-1 to TRBJ2-1; 11 bases are shared with TRBD2. The CDR3 runs 19 residues. J gave up 8 bases and V 1 base, and 16 bases lay outside the gene matches. In germline, CDR1 is MGHRA, CDR2 YSYEKL. This chain's CDR3 is CASSQGTLATSGSLDEQFF. The CDR3 DNA reads as TGCGCCAGCAGCCAAGGCACCCTAGCAACTAGCGGGAGTCTCGATGAGCAGTTCTTC.

The chain links TRBV7-9 to TRBJ1-3, with D tentatively TRBD1 (5 bases). The CDR3 loop spans 15 amino acids. V was trimmed by 4 bases and J by 4 bases, leaving 14 bases between them. CDR1 is SEHNR and CDR2 is FQNEAQ in the germline V gene (reference sequence). The DNA for the CDR3 is TGTGCCAGCAGCTCCCTCGGGGGGAAGGGAAACACCATATATTTT. Translated: CASSSLGGKGNTIYF. Full variable domain (missing parts from reference TRBV7-9 and TRBJ1-3): DTGVSQNPRHKITKRGQNVTFRCDPISEHNRLYWYRQTLGQGPEFLTYFQNEAQLEKSRLLSDRFSAERPKGSFSTLEIQRTEQGDSAMYLCASSSLGGKGNTIYFGEGSWLTVV.

V gene TRBV11-2 combines with J gene TRBJ2-7; D may be TRBD2 (6 bases). There are 12 residues in the CDR3. Germline CDR1 SGHAT, CDR2 FQNNGV. The V and J ends lost 8 bases and 2 bases respectively, with 10 bases between them. The CDR3 reads CASRDSAYEQYF. The CDR3 region has the DNA TGTGCCAGCCGGGACTCCGCCTACGAGCAGTACTTC.

The chain carries TRBV28 and TRBJ1-4; 10 bases map to TRBD1. V trimming: 6 bases; J trimming: 7 bases; junction bases outside the gene matches: 17. The CDR3 totals 18 residues. Per germline, CDR1 MDHEN and CDR2 SYDVKM. The CDR3 sequence is CASSRRGWDRDRGEKLFF. The CDR3 DNA is TGTGCCAGCAGCCGACGGGGGTGGGACCGGGACAGGGGTGAAAAACTGTTTTTT.